The T cell receptor beta chain described here comes from a study of prognosis after radiotherapy for stage I lung cancer. Per germline, CDR1 SGHAT and CDR2 FQNNGV. With 0 bases removed from V and 0 bases from J, the gap between germline ends came to 6 bases. This CDR3 spans 15 amino acids. Blood draws of about 6 milliliters of peripheral blood occurred at each of two time points. Multiplex PCR, run in two rounds, amplified TCR beta CDR3 from genomic DNA. For every TRBV and TRBJ gene, a specific primer was used in first-round PCR. From the multiplex PCR reads, TCRdb called clonotypes with MiXCR, one entry per CDR3 protein. The sample has more than 30,000 distinct CDR3 sequences; about 40% are singletons.

The input for sequencing was PBMCs, taken before or after stereotactic body radiation therapy (not recorded which). This rearrangement joins TRBV11-2 to TRBJ2-1, with D uncertain. This sequence originates from a donor over 45 with non-small cell lung cancer. CDR3 region: CASSLEQSSYNEQFF. The CDR3 DNA reads TGTGCCAGCAGCTTAGAACAGAGCTCCTACAATGAGCAGTTCTTC.